The source of this T cell receptor beta chain is a study of blood T cell repertoires in COVID-19. The wider study: The United States, Italy and Spain supplied acute and convalescent COVID-19 samples. T cells, B-cell-depleted T cells, or PBMCs supplied cDNA or gDNA.

V gave up 3 bases and J gave up 4 bases, with 16 bases separating them. The CDR3 sequence is 15 residues long. The germline V gene encodes CDR1 MGHRA and CDR2 YSYEKL. Original handling: The authors estimated nucleated cell counts from reference gene primer amplification. TCRdb keeps only in-frame clones here, not all; method: immunoSEQ multiplex PCR. The V and J calls and the clone size are those of that table, but D and trimming were determined from the DNA. The table records under 300,000 clones, around 85% of them present only once. This chain uses TRBV4-1 with TRBJ2-7, with a tentative D call TRBD2 (5 bases). The receptor's source is a woman in her 70s with acute or convalescent COVID-19. Material for sequencing was peripheral blood. DNA of the CDR3: TGCGCCAGCAGCCACCCCCCCGGACTGGCTTACGAGCAGTACTTC. It specifies CASSHPPGLAYEQYF.